The 26 T cell receptor beta chains presented below share a single source sample, sequenced in a study of OX40 agonist ivuxolimab in advanced cancers. TCRdb's copy holds only in-frame clones and misses some; the assay was immunoSEQ multiplex PCR. The sample holds 45,000 to 50,000 clones, around 79% seen once. This specimen consisted of CD4+ or CD8+ T cells sorted from blood, obtained in a trial of the OX40 agonist ivuxolimab. These receptors all come from an adult with an advanced solid tumor such as melanoma, head and neck, liver or kidney cancer.

The chain uses TRBV5-8 and TRBJ2-5; 9 nucleotides align to TRBD2. Germline trimming cut 3 bases from V and 1 base from J; bases unmatched to any gene: 1. The CDR3 contains 14 residues. Germline values: CDR1 SGHTS, CDR2 YDEGEE. CDR3 sequence: CASSSGLAQETQYF. The CDR3 DNA reads TGTGCCAGCAGCTCGGGACTAGCCCAAGAGACCCAGTACTTC.

This clone showed up just a few times. V gene TRBV27 combines with J gene TRBJ1-2; TRBD1 agrees at 10 bases. Germline V gene lookup returns CDR1 MNHEY and CDR2 SMNVEV (reference sequence). The CDR3 totals 14 residues. Trimming at V came to 6 bases and at J to 8 bases, leaving 9 bases not matched to a gene. CDR3 sequence (DNA): TGTGCCAGCAGCCCACCGGGACAGGGGCTGGGCTACACCTTC. The encoded protein is CASSPPGQGLGYTF.

The V and J genes are TRBV6-5 and TRBJ2-7, with D perhaps given as TRBD1 or TRBD2 (5 bases each). The CDR3 loop spans 14 amino acids. Germline CDR1 reads MNHEY; CDR2 reads SVGAGI. V was cut by 6 bases and J by 0 bases, with 12 bases left in between. In DNA, the CDR3 is TGTGCCAGCAGGACACCTGGGGGCTCCTACGAGCAGTACTTC. As protein: CASRTPGGSYEQYF.

The rearrangement links TRBV7-6 to TRBJ2-1, with D perhaps TRBD1 (5 bases). The CDR3 has 15 residues. Germline V CDR1 and CDR2: SGHVS, FNYEAQ. V dropped 7 bases and J dropped 7 bases, with 20 bases sitting between them. The CDR3 nucleotides are TGTGCCAGCACCCTGAGCCTTAACCCAGGGAATGAGCAGTTCTTC. This codes for CASTLSLNPGNEQFF.

V gene TRBV30 combines with J gene TRBJ1-3, with D possibly matching TRBD1 (5 bases). The CDR3 has 15 amino acids. The ends were cut back, 3 bases at V and 2 bases at J, with 14 bases in the middle. CDR1 GTSNPN and CDR2 SVGIG come from the germline V gene (reference sequence). CDR3 in DNA: TGTGCCTGGAGGGCAGGGTGGCCAGCTGGAAACACCATATATTTT. Amino acid sequence: CAWRAGWPAGNTIYF.

In its sample, this clone was seen once. V gene TRBV7-2 combines with J gene TRBJ2-2; 8 positions match TRBD1. V shed 6 bases and J 5 bases; nucleotides not matched to a gene: 8. Per the germline V gene, CDR1 is SGHTA and CDR2 is FQGNSA. This CDR3 is 15 amino acids long. The CDR3 is CASSSTDRGTGELFF. CDR3 nucleotide sequence: TGTGCCAGCAGTTCTACCGACAGGGGTACCGGGGAGCTGTTTTTT.

The V and J genes are TRBV18 and TRBJ1-5; no clear D. V was clipped by 3 bases and J by 6 bases, with 9 bases between them. The CDR3 loop spans 13 amino acids. Germline V CDR1 and CDR2: KGHSH, LQKENI. The CDR3, as DNA: TGTGCCAGCTCACCTGAAGCAATTCAGCCCCAGCATTTT. Residues: CASSPEAIQPQHF.

This chain connects TRBV2 to TRBJ1-6, with D possibly matching TRBD1 (6 bases). The CDR3 loop spans 13 amino acids. Germline loops: CDR1 SNHLY, CDR2 FYNNEI. With 7 bases removed from V and 5 bases from J, the gap between germline ends came to 9 bases. Here the CDR3 DNA reads TGTGCCAGCAAGACAGGAAATAATTCACCCCTCCACTTT. Its translation is CASKTGNNSPLHF. Full variable domain (remainder filled in from reference TRBV2 and TRBJ1-6): EPEVTQTPSHQVTQMGQEVILRCVPISNHLYFYWYRQILGQKVEFLVSFYNNEISEKSEIFDDQFSVERPDGSNFTLKIRSTKLEDSAMYFCASKTGNNSPLHFGNGTRLTVT.

The V call is TRBV11-2, the J call TRBJ2-7; 7 bases line up with TRBD2. This CDR3 contains 15 residues. V was pared by 5 bases and J by 7 bases, with 14 bases of the junction left unmatched. Germline V gene data show CDR1 as SGHAT and CDR2 as FQNNGV. CDR3 protein: CASSPRGGRVREQYF. As DNA, the CDR3 is TGTGCCAGCAGCCCACGGGGCGGGAGAGTCAGGGAGCAGTACTTC.

This clone was counted a few times. The rearrangement links TRBV7-2 to TRBJ1-5, with D unclear. The CDR3 totals 12 residues. From germline, CDR1 is SGHTA and CDR2 FQGNSA. V lost 5 bases, J lost 7 bases, and 9 bases lay in between. DNA for the CDR3: TGTGCCAGCAGCCGTGAGACACAGCCCCAGCATTTT. This encodes CASSRETQPQHF.

This clone was picked up one time. V and J are TRBV6-5 and TRBJ1-2; 7 bases match TRBD1. V lost 2 bases to trimming and J lost 6 bases; unmatched junction nucleotides: 6. CDR3 length: 14 residues. Germline assignment: CDR1 MNHEY and CDR2 SVGAGI. DNA for the CDR3: TGTGCCAGCAGTTACCTCCAGACAGGGAATGGCTACACCTTC. It encodes CASSYLQTGNGYTF.

The genes are TRBV7-3 and TRBJ2-5; 7 bases agree with TRBD2. The CDR3 runs 16 residues. Germline CDR1 reads SGHTA; CDR2 reads FQGTGA. V lost 0 bases, J lost 4 bases, and 8 bases stayed unmatched. The CDR3 is CASSLTGSGGGETQYF. DNA for the CDR3: TGTGCCAGCAGCTTAACAGGGTCGGGGGGTGGAGAGACCCAGTACTTC.

The gene calls are TRBV4-2 and TRBJ2-7; D might be TRBD1 (6 bases). The CDR3 covers 16 residues. CDR1 and CDR2 (germline): LGHNA, YNFKEQ. Trimming shortened V by 0 bases and J by 3 bases, and 15 bases separated the two germline ends. The CDR3 reads CASSQDRTATSYEQYF. The CDR3 DNA follows: TGTGCCAGCAGCCAAGACCGGACAGCGACGAGCTACGAGCAGTACTTC.

This clone was seen once. V gene TRBV29-1 combines with J gene TRBJ2-5, with D possibly TRBD1 on 5 matching bases. This CDR3 has 12 residues. Trimming left V 8 bases short and J 2 bases short, with 12 bases between. Germline lookup yields CDR1 SQVTM and CDR2 ANQGSEA. The CDR3 DNA follows: TGCAGCTCTTGGCAGGGTCAAGAGACCCAGTACTTC. This translates into CSSWQGQETQYF.

V and J are TRBV7-2 and TRBJ1-5, with 7 bases matching TRBD1. The germline V gene has CDR1 SGHTA and CDR2 FQGNSA. This CDR3 spans 15 amino acids. V was clipped by 5 bases and J by 9 bases; unmatched bases: 13. Here the CDR3 reads CASSNTQGPGRPQHF. The CDR3 nucleotides read TGTGCCAGCAGCAATACACAGGGGCCGGGGAGGCCCCAGCATTTT.

This chain connects TRBV14 to TRBJ1-4; the D gene is possibly TRBD1 (5 bases). V lost 1 base and J 3 bases, leaving 6 bases between the germline ends. This CDR3 spans 14 amino acids. Germline CDR1 reads SGHDN; CDR2 reads FVKESK. Here the CDR3 DNA reads TGTGCCAGCAGCCAAGCAGGGTCTAATGAAAAACTGTTTTTT. It translates to CASSQAGSNEKLFF. Based on the CDR3 plus reference TRBV14 and TRBJ1-4, the full variable domain is EAGVTQFPSHSVIEKGQTVTLRCDPISGHDNLYWYRRVMGKEIKFLLHFVKESKQDESGMPNNRFLAERTGGTYSTLKVQPAELEDSGVYFCASSQAGSNEKLFFGSGTQLSVL.

This sequence joins TRBV6-5 and TRBJ1-5, with TRBD1 matching 8 bases. Per the germline V gene, CDR1 is MNHEY and CDR2 is SVGAGI. Unmatched junction bases numbered 3, after V lost 5 bases and J lost 3 bases. The CDR3 has 14 amino acids. CDR3 bases: TGTGCCAGCAGTCGGACAGGGAACAATCAGCCCCAGCATTTT. It codes for CASSRTGNNQPQHF.

As DNA, the CDR3 is TGCAGCGTTACAGAGAACCAAGAGACCCAGTACTTC. Amino acids: CSVTENQETQYF. The J gene is TRBJ2-5, the V gene TRBV29-1; D is uncertain. The V gene's germline CDR1 is SQVTM and CDR2 ANQGSEA. The CDR3 has 12 residues. Trimming took 5 bases from V and 0 from J, leaving 7 bases between them.

The chain recombines TRBV29-1 with TRBJ2-5, with a weak D call TRBD1 (6 bases). V was trimmed by 4 bases and J by 4 bases, leaving 7 bases between them. The CDR3 has 11 amino acids. Germline V lookup: CDR1 SQVTM, CDR2 ANQGSEA. The CDR3 spells CSVARGETQYF. Here the CDR3 DNA reads TGCAGCGTTGCCAGGGGAGAGACCCAGTACTTC.

The V call is TRBV7-2, the J call TRBJ1-2, with 8 bases identical to TRBD1. With V trimmed by 5 bases and J by 8 bases, 7 bases remained unmatched. The CDR3 has 13 residues. Germline CDR1 is SGHTA and CDR2 is FQGNSA. CDR3 nucleotide sequence: TGTGCCAGCAGCCGGGACAGGACGGACGGCTACACCTTC. Translated: CASSRDRTDGYTF.

The rearrangement uses TRBV30 and TRBJ2-1, with a possible D match to TRBD2 (7 bases). CDR1 is GTSNPN, CDR2 SVGIG, per germline (reference sequence). The CDR3 covers 18 residues. Between the trimmed V and J ends, which lost 2 bases and 3 bases, there was a span of 23 bases. CDR3 bases: TGTGCCTGGAGTCCCCTAGAGGGGGGGGCGTCGTTCTACAATGAGCAGTTCTTC. This gives the protein CAWSPLEGGASFYNEQFF.

This chain connects TRBV19 to TRBJ2-1; TRBD2 aligns across 9 bases. The CDR3 has 17 residues. Germline V lookup: CDR1 LNHDA, CDR2 SQIVND (reference sequence). The V segment lost 8 bases and the J segment 6 bases; nucleotides outside the gene matches: 17. DNA of the CDR3: TGTGCCAGTCGCCACACTCATCTAGCGGGGTGGGGCAATGAGCAGTTCTTC. This sequence encodes CASRHTHLAGWGNEQFF.

The chain has TRBV7-2 and TRBJ1-2; D call uncertain. This CDR3 comprises 16 residues. CDR1 SGHTA and CDR2 FQGNSA come from the germline V gene. V was pared by 5 bases and J by 2 bases, with 18 bases between. The CDR3 reads CASSPTGGNWNYGYTF. The CDR3 DNA sequence: TGTGCCAGCAGCCCGACGGGCGGGAATTGGAACTATGGCTACACCTTC.

This clone was seen only a few times. V gene TRBV7-8 combines with J gene TRBJ2-7, with D perhaps being TRBD1 or TRBD2 (7 bases each). V lost 5 bases to trimming and J lost 6 bases, with 17 bases between them. The V gene's germline CDR1 is SGHVS and CDR2 FQNEAQ. CDR3 length: 14 amino acids. The CDR3 coding sequence is TGTGCCAGCAGCCAGGGGGGGACTACTCCCGAGCAGTACTTC. Residues: CASSQGGTTPEQYF.

This clone has only a few counts. This rearrangement joins TRBV19 to TRBJ1-2, with D possibly TRBD1 on 5 matching bases. Germline CDR1 and CDR2: LNHDA and SQIVND (reference sequence). The CDR3 runs 12 residues. The CDR3 coding sequence is TGTGTCCCGGGGGTGGTGAACTATGGCTACACCTTC. Translation: CVPGVVNYGYTF.

The chain combines TRBV6-6 with TRBJ1-5, with D unclear. In germline, CDR1 is MNHNY, CDR2 SVGAGI (reference sequence). The CDR3 consists of 14 residues. Deletions cut 5 bases from V and 4 bases from J, with 12 bases between. The DNA of the CDR3 is TGTGCCAGCAGTGACGGGAATCCGAATCAGCCCCAGCATTTT. This translates into CASSDGNPNQPQHF.